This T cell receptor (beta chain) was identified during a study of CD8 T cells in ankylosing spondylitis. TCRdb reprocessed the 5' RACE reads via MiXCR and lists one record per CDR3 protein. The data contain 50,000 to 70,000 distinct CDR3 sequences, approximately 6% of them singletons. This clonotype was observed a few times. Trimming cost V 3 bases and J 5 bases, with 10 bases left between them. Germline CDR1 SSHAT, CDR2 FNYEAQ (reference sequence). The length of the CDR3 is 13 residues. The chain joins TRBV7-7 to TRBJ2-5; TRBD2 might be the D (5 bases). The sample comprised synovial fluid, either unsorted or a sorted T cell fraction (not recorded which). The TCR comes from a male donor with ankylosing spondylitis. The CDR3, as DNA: TGTGCCAGCAGCTTTGAGGGCGGGGAGACCCAGTACTTC. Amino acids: CASSFEGGETQYF.